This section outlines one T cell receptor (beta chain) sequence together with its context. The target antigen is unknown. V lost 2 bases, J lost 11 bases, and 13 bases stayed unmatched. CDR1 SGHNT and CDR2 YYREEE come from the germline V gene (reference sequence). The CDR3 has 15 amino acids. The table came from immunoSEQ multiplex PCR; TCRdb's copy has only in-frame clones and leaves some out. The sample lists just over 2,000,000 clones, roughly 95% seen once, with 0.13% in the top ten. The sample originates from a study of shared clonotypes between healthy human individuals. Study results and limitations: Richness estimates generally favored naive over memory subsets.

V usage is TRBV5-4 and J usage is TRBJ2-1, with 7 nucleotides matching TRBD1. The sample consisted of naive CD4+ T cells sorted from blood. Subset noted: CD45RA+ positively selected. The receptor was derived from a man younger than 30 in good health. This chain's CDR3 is CASSFSSAGGNQQFF. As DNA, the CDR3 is TGTGCCAGCAGCTTTTCGTCGGCAGGGGGAAATCAGCAGTTCTTC.